The 27 T cell receptor beta chains given below trace back to one sample, sequenced in a study of spatial heterogeneity in lung cancer. Study results and caveats: Within tumors, counts of expanded alpha and beta TCRs tracked tumor mutation counts.

TCRdb passed the 5' RACE reads through MiXCR, listing each CDR3 protein once. The sample has more than 10,000 distinct CDR3 sequences, approximately 10% seen once. These receptors' antigens are unknown. Regarding time point: sample taken at primary tumor resection. The material was lung tumor tissue, obtained at surgery. The receptors were sampled from a female donor with early-stage non-small cell lung cancer.

In this sample, this clonotype turned up a few times. V and J are TRBV20-1 and TRBJ2-1, with TRBD2 matching 11 bases. The CDR3 sequence is 16 residues long. The germline V gene encodes CDR1 DFQATT and CDR2 SNEGSKA (reference sequence). V lost 6 bases, J lost 12 bases, and 19 bases stayed unmatched. CDR3 region: CSALPPPGLAEGGQFF. The CDR3 nucleotides are TGCAGTGCCCTCCCCCCCCCGGGACTAGCGGAGGGGGGGCAGTTCTTC.

This chain uses TRBV7-6 with TRBJ2-7; D perhaps matches TRBD2 (6 bases). Germline V gene lookup returns CDR1 SGHVS and CDR2 FNYEAQ. The ends were cut back, 5 bases at V and 8 bases at J, with 19 bases in the middle. This CDR3 is built from 14 residues. The CDR3: CASSQGLIHTQQYF. In nucleotides, the CDR3 is TGTGCCAGCAGCCAGGGACTTATCCATACGCAGCAGTACTTC.

Sample share makes this clonotype medium-sized. This chain connects TRBV4-3 to TRBJ1-1; possible D gene TRBD1, 6 bases. The CDR3 covers 16 residues. V was pared by 4 bases and J by 0 bases, with 15 bases between. From germline, CDR1 is LGHNA and CDR2 YSLEER. Here the CDR3 DNA reads TGCGCCAGCAGCCTTAGACCGACAGGAGTGAACACTGAAGCTTTCTTT. This encodes CASSLRPTGVNTEAFF.

This clonotype was observed at least ten times. The rearrangement joins TRBV7-9 to TRBJ2-1; D is unclear. Germline loops: CDR1 SEHNR, CDR2 FQNEAQ (reference sequence). Between the trimmed V and J ends, which lost 1 base and 5 bases, there was a span of 18 bases. The CDR3 length is 17 residues. The CDR3 DNA reads TGTGCCAGCAGCTTAGGAAGGACCCAGTATTCACACAATGAGCAGTTCTTC. This encodes CASSLGRTQYSHNEQFF.

In this sample, this clonotype turned up many times. V and J are TRBV6-5 and TRBJ2-1; TRBD1 matches at 10 bases. V lost 7 bases and J lost 9; bases outside the gene matches: 15. This CDR3 spans 16 amino acids. Germline CDR1 is MNHEY and CDR2 is SVGAGI. CDR3 loop: CASTYFTPGQGSEQFF. DNA of the CDR3: TGTGCCAGCACCTACTTCACCCCGGGACAGGGGAGTGAGCAGTTCTTC.

This chain links TRBV29-1 with TRBJ2-3; TRBD2 might be the D (5 bases). This CDR3 has 13 residues. Germline lookup yields CDR1 SQVTM and CDR2 ANQGSEA. Trimming left V 0 bases short and J 6 bases short, with 10 bases between. The DNA of the CDR3 is TGCAGCGTTGAAGAAGCCGGAGGCGATACGCAGTATTTT. Its protein is CSVEEAGGDTQYF.

This clonotype was counted many times. The V gene is TRBV10-3, the J gene TRBJ2-3; D may match TRBD1 or TRBD2 (5 bases each). The V end was cut by 10 bases, the J end by 5 bases, with 13 bases between. This CDR3 is built from 12 residues. CDR1 and CDR2 (germline): ENHRY, SYGVKD. CDR3 bases: TGTGCCAGTATAGGGACCGGAGATACGCAGTATTTT. It is translated as CASIGTGDTQYF.

The chain uses TRBV20-1 and TRBJ2-1; 11 bases agree with TRBD2. Germline loops: CDR1 DFQATT, CDR2 SNEGSKA (reference sequence). This CDR3 contains 16 residues. V lost 5 bases and J lost 3; bases outside the gene matches: 9. Written as DNA, the CDR3 is TGCAGTGCTCAATTACCGGGACTAGCGGTCTACAATGAGCAGTTCTTC. It codes for CSAQLPGLAVYNEQFF.

This chain joins TRBV4-1 and TRBJ2-1; no clear D. Germline CDR1 and CDR2: MGHRA and YSYEKL. CDR3 size: 18 residues. V was cut by 0 bases and J by 5 bases, with 20 bases left in between. CDR3 sequence reads: CASSQEIFSHPLDNEQFF. In DNA form, the CDR3 reads TGCGCCAGCAGCCAAGAAATCTTCTCCCATCCACTGGACAATGAGCAGTTCTTC.

This clonotype has just a few counts. The chain joins TRBV7-9 to TRBJ2-1; possibly TRBD1 for D (6 bases). V lost 6 bases and J 3 bases, leaving 21 bases between the germline ends. The CDR3 sequence is 17 residues long. Germline lookup yields CDR1 SEHNR and CDR2 FQNEAQ (reference sequence). CDR3 protein: CASSWDIHPLFYNEQFF. The DNA of the CDR3 is TGTGCCAGCAGTTGGGACATCCATCCACTTTTCTACAATGAGCAGTTCTTC.

This clonotype was observed at least ten times. The chain combines TRBV25-1 with TRBJ1-6, with 9 bases matching TRBD1. V trimming: 6 bases; J trimming: 5 bases; junction bases outside the gene matches: 2. The length of the CDR3 is 14 residues. CDR1 is MGHDK and CDR2 is SYGVNS in the germline V gene. The CDR3 spells CASSWDRDNSPLHF. The CDR3 DNA is TGTGCCAGCAGCTGGGACAGGGATAATTCACCCCTCCACTTT.

In this sample, this clonotype turned up a few times. This sequence joins TRBV10-3 and TRBJ2-7, with 9 nucleotides matching TRBD2. Trimming cost V 4 bases and J 4 bases; bases outside gene matches: 11. The germline V gene encodes CDR1 ENHRY and CDR2 SYGVKD. This CDR3 contains 16 residues. CDR3 DNA sequence: TGTGCCATCAGTGCTGGAGGAGCGGGGGGCAAGTACGAGCAGTACTTC. This gives the protein CAISAGGAGGKYEQYF.

At least ten counts were recorded for this clonotype. The chain links TRBV28 to TRBJ2-4, with 7 bases that match TRBD2. From germline, CDR1 is MDHEN and CDR2 SYDVKM. Germline trimming cut 8 bases from V and 1 base from J; bases unmatched to any gene: 14. This CDR3 is 17 amino acids long. The chain's CDR3 is CASGGLRGSGAKNIQYF. CDR3 DNA sequence: TGTGCCAGCGGAGGTTTGCGGGGGAGCGGGGCCAAAAACATTCAGTACTTC.

This clonotype came up many times. The chain joins TRBV12-3 or TRBV12-4 to TRBJ2-7, with D tentatively TRBD1 (6 bases). V was clipped by 6 bases and J by 7 bases, with 13 bases between them. This CDR3 spans 12 amino acids. CDR3 DNA: TGTGCCAGCAGCAGGGGAAAAGGGGAGCAGTACTTC. Residues: CASSRGKGEQYF.

This clonotype has a handful of counts. The J gene is TRBJ2-7, the V gene TRBV7-2; 9 bases align to TRBD2. Germline CDR1 is SGHTA and CDR2 is FQGNSA. The CDR3 sequence is 17 residues long. V lost 4 bases and J lost 1; bases outside the gene matches: 11. CDR3 sequence reads: CASSSPWIAGVSYEQYF. For the CDR3, the DNA is TGTGCCAGCAGCTCCCCTTGGATAGCGGGGGTTTCCTACGAGCAGTACTTC. Full variable domain (rest looked up from reference TRBV7-2 and TRBJ2-7): GAGVSQSPSNKVTEKGKDVELRCDPISGHTALYWYRQSLGQGLEFLIYFQGNSAPDKSGLPSDRFSAERTGGSVSTLTIQRTQQEDSAVYLCASSSPWIAGVSYEQYFGPGTRLTVT.

This clonotype was recorded at least ten times. This chain uses TRBV29-1 with TRBJ2-5, with D perhaps TRBD2 (5 bases). Trimming removed 7 bases at V and 1 base at J, with 13 bases between. The germline V gene has CDR1 SQVTM and CDR2 ANQGSEA. This CDR3 comprises 13 residues. CDR3 DNA: TGCAGCGCTGAGACCAGCGGCCAAGAGACCCAGTACTTC. Translated, it gives CSAETSGQETQYF.

This clonotype was counted a single time. A much larger clone is a single base away; this may be a read error. Since the CDR3 does not end with the conserved phenylalanine or tryptophan, this likely comes from a read error. The chain employs TRBV6-5 and TRBJ2-7, with D possibly being TRBD2 (6 bases). In germline, CDR1 is MNHEY, CDR2 SVGAGI. CDR3 length equals 14 residues. The V gene lost 7 bases and the J gene lost 6 bases, with 19 bases spanning the gap. CDR3 residues: CASTTTSSSPEQYY. CDR3 nucleotide sequence: TGTGCCAGCACCACGACTAGTTCTTCCCCCGAGCAGTACTAC.

This clonotype was picked up many times. This chain joins TRBV18 and TRBJ2-5; no clear D gene. CDR1 is KGHSH, CDR2 LQKENI, per germline. The CDR3 sequence is 13 residues long. Trimming took off 0 bases at V and 1 base at J, with 3 bases between the two ends. CDR3 sequence: CASSPPSQETQYF. Written as DNA, the CDR3 is TGTGCCAGCTCACCACCAAGCCAAGAGACCCAGTACTTC.

In its sample, this clonotype ranks as medium-sized. V and J are TRBV7-2 and TRBJ2-5; 7 positions match TRBD2. Germline V lookup: CDR1 SGHTA, CDR2 FQGNSA. V was clipped by 4 bases and J by 7 bases; unmatched bases: 9. CDR3 size: 14 residues. CDR3 coding DNA: TGTGCCAGCAGCTCAGGTGGGGGGACTACGACCCAGTACTTC. It codes for CASSSGGGTTTQYF.

The rearrangement joins TRBV11-2 to TRBJ1-6, with a tentative D call TRBD1 (5 bases). The germline V gene encodes CDR1 SGHAT and CDR2 FQNNGV. V dropped 0 bases and J dropped 14 bases, with 11 bases sitting between them. The CDR3 covers 13 residues. CDR3: CASSLDLGAALHF. CDR3 nucleotides: TGTGCCAGCAGCTTAGATCTTGGGGCAGCCCTCCACTTT.

As for this clonotype: A much larger clone is a single base away; this may be a read error. The rearrangement links TRBV27 to TRBJ2-3; D unresolved. The CDR3 spans 13 residues. V lost 2 bases, J lost 3 bases, and 6 bases lay in between. CDR1 is MNHEY, CDR2 SMNVEV, per germline (reference sequence). The CDR3 protein is CASSLVVTDTQYF. The CDR3 DNA reads as TGTGCCAGCAGTTTAGTGGTGACAGATACGCAGTATTTT.

This clonotype was observed a handful of times. This sequence joins TRBV20-1 and TRBJ1-4; 8 nucleotides agree with TRBD1. CDR1 DFQATT and CDR2 SNEGSKA come from the germline V gene (reference sequence). V dropped 2 bases and J dropped 3; count of bases not matched to a gene: 11. This CDR3 comprises 17 residues. The CDR3 sequence: CSARNMRQGLANEKLFF. The CDR3 DNA reads TGCAGTGCTAGAAATATGCGACAGGGGTTAGCTAATGAAAAACTGTTTTTT.

This clonotype ranks as medium-sized (0.01 to 0.1%). The chain is built from TRBV7-2 and TRBJ2-7; tentatively, D is TRBD1 (6 bases). CDR3 length: 15 residues. V was clipped by 2 bases and J by 4 bases, with 15 bases between them. Germline loops: CDR1 SGHTA, CDR2 FQGNSA. CDR3 residues: CASSLSIGGEYEQYF. The CDR3 bases are TGTGCCAGCAGCTTATCGATAGGGGGAGAGTACGAGCAGTACTTC.

This sequence joins TRBV6-5 and TRBJ2-2; 9 positions match TRBD1. The CDR3 totals 17 residues. Germline values: CDR1 MNHEY, CDR2 SVGAGI. V dropped 0 bases and J dropped 6; count of bases not matched to a gene: 8. The CDR3 DNA sequence: TGTGCCAGCAGTTACTCGCCGGGACAGGGAAGGGCCGGGGAGCTGTTTTTT. Translating it yields CASSYSPGQGRAGELFF.

In this sample, this clonotype is medium-sized (0.01 to 0.1%). V is TRBV28 and J is TRBJ2-2; D possibly corresponds to TRBD2 (5 bases). The V end lost 5 bases, the J end lost 7 bases, and 23 bases lay between the germline ends. The CDR3 consists of 17 residues. Germline V CDR1 and CDR2: MDHEN, SYDVKM. The CDR3 region has the DNA TGTGCCAGCAGTCTCATACGCGCTAGCTCCGCGGACGGGGAGCTGTTTTTT. Encoded protein: CASSLIRASSADGELFF.

A few counts support this clonotype. As DNA, the CDR3 is TGCAGTGCTACGGGACCGCCGGGAAACAATGAGCAGTTCTTC. Its translation: CSATGPPGNNEQFF. The chain employs TRBV20-1 and TRBJ2-1; D might be TRBD1 or TRBD2, each matching 5 bases. The germline gives CDR1 DFQATT, CDR2 SNEGSKA (reference sequence). This CDR3 has 14 residues. With 4 bases removed from V and 5 bases from J, the gap between germline ends came to 15 bases.

This clonotype has a handful of counts. V usage is TRBV15 and J usage is TRBJ2-1; 8 positions agree with TRBD1. CDR3 length equals 15 residues. V shed 2 bases, J shed 6 bases, and the junction held 6 bases outside the gene matches. CDR1 and CDR2 from the germline V gene are LNHNV and YYDKDF (reference sequence). The CDR3 sequence is CATSRQGAGVNEQFF. As DNA, the CDR3 is TGTGCCACCAGCAGACAGGGGGCAGGTGTCAATGAGCAGTTCTTC.